The rows below give T cell receptor beta chains drawn from one sample of a study of early T cells in non-severe SARS-CoV-2 infection. TCRdb used MiXCR to reprocess the 5' RACE reads, holding one entry per CDR3 protein. In the table there are approximately 90,000 distinct CDR3 sequences, roughly 15% of which are singletons. This material consisted of whole blood, taken at baseline. These receptors all stem from an adult who was a healthcare worker with PCR-confirmed SARS-CoV-2 infection or an uninfected control (not recorded which). Each CDR3 is given with its conserved first and last residue. Fields, in order: V gene, D gene, J gene, clone size, CDR3 protein, CDR3 DNA. The D gene is left open where the match is weak. Clone size is not always given. Where it is, it says once, few, many or a class for expanded clones.

TRBV7-2,NA,TRBJ2-3,few,CASSLASFTDTQYF,TGTGCCAGCAGCTTAGCCAGCTTCACAGATACGCAGTATTTT
TRBV10-3,NA,TRBJ2-7,NA,CAISATSLGQYF,TGTGCCATCAGTGCCACAAGCCTAGGGCAGTACTTC
TRBV15,TRBD2,TRBJ2-5,few,CATSRGTSGQETQYF,TGTGCCACCAGCAGAGGGACTAGCGGGCAAGAGACCCAGTACTTC
TRBV20-1,NA,TRBJ1-5,many,CSASTLRGANQPQHF,TGCAGTGCTAGTACGTTAAGGGGGGCCAACCAGCCCCAGCATTTT
TRBV6-6,NA,TRBJ1-1,few,CASSAGRNTEAFF,TGTGCCAGCTCCGCGGGCCGGAACACTGAAGCTTTCTTT
TRBV10-2,TRBD2,TRBJ2-7,NA,CASSERTSGTYEQYF,TGCGCCAGCAGTGAGAGGACTAGCGGGACCTACGAGCAGTACTTC
TRBV6-6,TRBD2,TRBJ2-1,many,CASSPRLASYNEQFF,TGTGCCAGCAGTCCCCGACTAGCCAGCTACAATGAGCAGTTCTTC
TRBV28,TRBD1,TRBJ2-3,many,CASSSGQGPDTQYF,TGTGCCAGCAGTTCCGGACAGGGTCCAGATACGCAGTATTTT
TRBV7-8,NA,TRBJ2-1,NA,CASSLGGASYNEQFF,TGTGCCAGCAGCTTGGGGGGGGCCTCCTACAATGAGCAGTTCTTC
TRBV6-2/TRBV6-3,NA,TRBJ2-7,NA,CASPGSSADSSYEQYF,TGTGCCAGCCCTGGGAGTTCCGCGGATAGCTCCTACGAGCAGTACTTC
TRBV4-1,NA,TRBJ2-7,NA,CASSQGGVGYEQYF,TGCGCCAGCAGCCAAGGTGGGGTAGGCTACGAGCAGTACTTC
TRBV3-1,NA,TRBJ1-1,NA,CASSQEGINTEAFF,TGTGCCAGCAGCCAAGAGGGAATTAACACTGAAGCTTTCTTT
TRBV20-1,NA,TRBJ1-5,many,CSASEGEPANQPQHF,TGCAGTGCTAGTGAGGGAGAACCTGCCAATCAGCCCCAGCATTTT
TRBV7-8,NA,TRBJ2-5,few,CASSLARASRKETQYF,TGTGCCAGCAGCTTAGCTAGGGCTAGCAGAAAAGAGACCCAGTACTTC
TRBV18,NA,TRBJ2-7,NA,CASSPPTVSYEQYF,TGTGCCAGCTCACCACCCACAGTCTCCTACGAGCAGTACTTC
TRBV9,TRBD1,TRBJ1-5,few,CASSVGGQGHQPQHF,TGTGCCAGCAGCGTAGGCGGACAGGGCCATCAGCCCCAGCATTTT
TRBV10-3,TRBD1,TRBJ1-2,many,CAIGDGQGAGYTF,TGTGCCATAGGGGACGGACAGGGGGCTGGCTACACCTTC
TRBV3-1,NA,TRBJ1-1,few,CASSQRGRMNTEAFF,TGTGCCAGCAGCCAACGGGGACGCATGAACACTGAAGCTTTCTTT
TRBV18,TRBD1,TRBJ2-1,NA,CASSRGQGIDEQFF,TGTGCCAGCTCACGAGGACAGGGGATCGATGAGCAGTTCTTC
TRBV19,NA,TRBJ2-2,NA,CASTEGLGGELFF,TGTGCCAGTACCGAGGGTTTGGGCGGGGAGCTGTTTTTT
TRBV20-1,NA,TRBJ2-7,NA,CSARQQSSYEQYF,TGCAGTGCTAGGCAGCAGAGCTCCTACGAGCAGTACTTC
TRBV7-9,NA,TRBJ2-5,NA,CASSPPAGQGPHQETQYF,TGTGCCAGCAGCCCCCCGGCGGGTCAGGGGCCGCACCAAGAGACCCAGTACTTC
TRBV7-8,NA,TRBJ1-2,few,CASSPETAMTYGYTF,TGTGCCAGCAGCCCCGAGACAGCAATGACCTATGGCTACACCTTC
TRBV24-1,TRBD1,TRBJ2-1,once,CATSDSPGTGKNEQFF,TGTGCCACCAGTGATTCCCCCGGGACAGGTAAAAATGAGCAGTTCTTC
TRBV24-1,TRBD1,TRBJ2-3,few,CATRTGGTDTQYF,TGTGCCACCCGGACAGGGGGCACAGATACGCAGTATTTT
TRBV3-1,TRBD2,TRBJ2-1,many,CASSPSGLAGGSSYNEQFF,TGTGCCAGCAGCCCCTCCGGGTTAGCGGGTGGCAGCTCCTACAATGAGCAGTTCTTC
TRBV7-2,NA,TRBJ2-3,NA,CASSPTPTTHSTDTQYF,TGTGCCAGCAGCCCGACCCCAACTACACACAGCACAGATACGCAGTATTTT
TRBV7-3,NA,TRBJ2-3,many,CASSRKRTAVGDTQYF,TGTGCCAGCAGCCGGAAGAGGACAGCAGTCGGTGATACGCAGTATTTT
TRBV28,NA,TRBJ2-2,many,CASSFRDYAGELFF,TGTGCCAGCAGTTTTAGGGATTACGCCGGGGAGCTGTTTTTT
TRBV6-1,NA,TRBJ2-7,NA,CASTREVYEQYF,TGTGCCAGCACAAGGGAAGTCTACGAGCAGTACTTC
TRBV5-6,NA,TRBJ2-7,NA,CASSLSMGDEQYF,TGTGCCAGCAGCTTGTCTATGGGCGACGAGCAGTACTTC
TRBV2,TRBD1,TRBJ2-1,NA,CASSEFRREGANEQFF,TGTGCCAGCAGTGAATTTCGGCGTGAGGGGGCCAATGAGCAGTTCTTC
TRBV7-2,NA,TRBJ1-1,NA,CASSSKVNTEAFF,TGTGCCAGCAGCTCAAAAGTGAACACTGAAGCTTTCTTT
TRBV29-1,NA,TRBJ2-3,many,CSATKGQDSTDTQYF,TGCAGCGCTACCAAGGGGCAGGATAGCACAGATACGCAGTATTTT
TRBV5-1,TRBD1,TRBJ1-2,NA,CASSSAGGGYTF,TGCGCCAGCAGCTCAGCAGGGGGCGGCTACACCTTC
TRBV29-1,NA,TRBJ2-1,NA,CSVERELNEQFF,TGCAGCGTTGAACGGGAGTTGAATGAGCAGTTCTTC
TRBV28,NA,TRBJ2-7,NA,CASSMWDLDYEQYF,TGTGCCAGCAGTATGTGGGATCTAGATTACGAGCAGTACTTC
TRBV4-3,NA,TRBJ2-1,NA,CASSQAKTIFPYNEQFF,TGCGCCAGCAGCCAAGCCAAGACGATATTTCCCTACAATGAGCAGTTCTTC
TRBV30,NA,TRBJ2-3,NA,CAWSVDATQSTDTQYF,TGTGCCTGGAGTGTAGACGCTACTCAAAGCACAGATACGCAGTATTTT
TRBV12-3/TRBV12-4,NA,TRBJ1-5,NA,CASSPQGGGQPQHF,TGTGCCAGCAGTCCACAGGGAGGAGGTCAGCCCCAGCATTTT
TRBV4-1,TRBD2,TRBJ2-7,NA,CASRGTSGYEQYF,TGCGCCAGCAGGGGAACTAGCGGCTACGAGCAGTACTTC
TRBV12-3/TRBV12-4,NA,TRBJ2-7,NA,CASSLAGEQYF,TGTGCCAGCAGTTTAGCGGGCGAGCAGTACTTC
TRBV9,NA,TRBJ1-1,few,CASSEGYEGTEAFF,TGTGCCAGCAGCGAGGGATATGAGGGCACTGAAGCTTTCTTT
TRBV20-1,NA,TRBJ2-5,NA,CSSGGGPGETQYF,TGCAGCTCAGGGGGAGGGCCGGGAGAGACCCAGTACTTC
TRBV3-1,NA,TRBJ2-3,many,CASSPNGADTQYF,TGTGCCAGCAGCCCGAACGGGGCAGATACGCAGTATTTT
TRBV5-1,TRBD1,TRBJ1-1,few,CASSPIPGQGTTGAFF,TGCGCCAGCAGCCCTATACCGGGACAGGGAACCACTGGAGCTTTCTTT
TRBV15,TRBD1,TRBJ2-3,few,CATSRDRTGADTQYF,TGTGCCACCAGCAGAGATCGCACAGGGGCAGATACGCAGTATTTT
TRBV11-2,NA,TRBJ2-3,NA,CASSFTTWEVTQYF,TGTGCCAGCAGCTTCACCACTTGGGAGGTTACGCAGTATTTT
TRBV5-4,TRBD1,TRBJ2-7,NA,CAGQPGQGTDEQYF,TGTGCCGGCCAACCGGGACAGGGTACCGACGAGCAGTACTTC
TRBV5-1,NA,TRBJ2-7,few,CASALRSSYEQYF,TGCGCCAGCGCTTTAAGGAGCTCCTACGAGCAGTACTTC
TRBV28,NA,TRBJ2-3,NA,CASSGGRGADTQYF,TGTGCCAGCAGTGGTGGGAGGGGGGCAGATACGCAGTATTTT
TRBV12-5,NA,TRBJ2-4,few,CASGLVRTRDIQYF,TGTGCTAGTGGTTTGGTCCGGACCAGGGACATTCAGTACTTC
TRBV19,TRBD2,TRBJ2-1,NA,CASRGLAGDEQFF,TGTGCCAGTAGGGGACTAGCGGGAGATGAGCAGTTCTTC